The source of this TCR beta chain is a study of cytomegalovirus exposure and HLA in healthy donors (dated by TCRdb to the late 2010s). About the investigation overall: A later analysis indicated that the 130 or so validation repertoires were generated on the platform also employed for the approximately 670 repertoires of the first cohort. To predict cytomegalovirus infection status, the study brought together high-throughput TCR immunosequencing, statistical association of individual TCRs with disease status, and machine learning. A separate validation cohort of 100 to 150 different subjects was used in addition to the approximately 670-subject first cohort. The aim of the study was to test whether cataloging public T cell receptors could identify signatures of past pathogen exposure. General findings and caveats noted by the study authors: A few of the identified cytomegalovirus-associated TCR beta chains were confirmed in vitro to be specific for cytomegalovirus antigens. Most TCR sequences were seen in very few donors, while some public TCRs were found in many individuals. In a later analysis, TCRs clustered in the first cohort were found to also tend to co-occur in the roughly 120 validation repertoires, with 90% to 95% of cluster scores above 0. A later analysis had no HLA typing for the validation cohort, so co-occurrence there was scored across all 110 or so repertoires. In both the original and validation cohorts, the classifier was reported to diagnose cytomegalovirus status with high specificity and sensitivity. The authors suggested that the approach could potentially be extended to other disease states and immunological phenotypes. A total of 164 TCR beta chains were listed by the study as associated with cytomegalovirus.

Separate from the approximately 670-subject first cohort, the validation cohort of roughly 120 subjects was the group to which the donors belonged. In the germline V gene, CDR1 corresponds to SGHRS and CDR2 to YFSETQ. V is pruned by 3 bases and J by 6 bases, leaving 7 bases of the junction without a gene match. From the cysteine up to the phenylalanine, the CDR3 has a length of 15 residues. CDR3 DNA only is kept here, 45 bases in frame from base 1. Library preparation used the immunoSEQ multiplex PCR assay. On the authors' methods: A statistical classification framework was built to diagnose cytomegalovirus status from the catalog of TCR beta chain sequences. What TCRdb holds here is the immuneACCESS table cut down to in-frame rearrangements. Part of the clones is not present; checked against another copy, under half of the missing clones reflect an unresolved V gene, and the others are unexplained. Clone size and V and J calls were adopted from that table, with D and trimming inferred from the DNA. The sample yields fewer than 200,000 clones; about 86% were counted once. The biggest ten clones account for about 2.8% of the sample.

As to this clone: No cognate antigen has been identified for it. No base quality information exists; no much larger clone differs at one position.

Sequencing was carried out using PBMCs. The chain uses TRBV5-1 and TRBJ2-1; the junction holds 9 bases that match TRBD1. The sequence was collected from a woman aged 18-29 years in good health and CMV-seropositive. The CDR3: CASSYHRGRVNEQFF. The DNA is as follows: TGCGCCAGCAGCTACCACAGGGGGCGCGTCAATGAGCAGTTCTTC.